Following are 20 T cell receptor beta chains from one sample sequenced in a study of OX40 agonist ivuxolimab in advanced cancers. Using immunoSEQ multiplex PCR, the repertoire was profiled, and TCRdb retains in-frame clones only, with some absent. Altogether tens of thousands of clones are present, approximately 92% being singletons, with the ten largest covering under 0.6%. The sequencing used CD4+ or CD8+ T cells sorted from blood, collected in a trial of the OX40 agonist ivuxolimab. Source of these receptors: an adult with an advanced solid tumor such as melanoma, head and neck, liver or kidney cancer.

This chain connects TRBV28 to TRBJ1-3; D ambiguous. Trimming cost V 6 bases and J 5 bases, with 11 bases left between them. Germline V gene lookup returns CDR1 MDHEN and CDR2 SYDVKM. The CDR3 covers 13 residues. CDR3 nucleotides: TGTGCCAGCAGGCGCACCGGAAGAAACACCATATATTTT. It is translated as CASRRTGRNTIYF.

CDR3: CASSLAGGPNIQYF. CDR3 bases: TGTGCCAGCAGCTTGGCAGGGGGACCAAACATTCAGTACTTC. This chain links TRBV11-2 with TRBJ2-4, with 7 bases matching TRBD1. This CDR3 spans 14 amino acids. The germline gives CDR1 SGHAT, CDR2 FQNNGV. J gave up 6 bases and V 3 bases, and 5 bases lay outside the gene matches.

Comments on this clone: The junction shows a germline mismatch at one end, possibly a read error. The chain employs TRBV7-7 and TRBJ2-2, with D possibly matching TRBD2 (6 bases). The CDR3 extends over 18 amino acids. Germline CDR1 is SSHAT and CDR2 is FNYEAQ (reference sequence). As DNA, the CDR3 is TGTGCTAGCAGCCCCTCCCCCCGAGGAGCGGGCTTCACCGGGGAGCTGTTTTTT. Protein product: CASSPSPRGAGFTGELFF.

V and J are TRBV2 and TRBJ2-2; 10 nucleotides align to TRBD2. The CDR3 is 14 residues long. Germline V gives CDR1 SNHLY, CDR2 FYNNEI. Germline trimming cut 7 bases from V and 10 bases from J; bases unmatched to any gene: 9. In nucleotides, the CDR3 is TGTGCCAGCACGATCCAGCGGGAGGGCCTGGAGCTGTTTTTT. This encodes CASTIQREGLELFF.

The chain employs TRBV5-8 and TRBJ2-7; 8 positions agree with TRBD1. Losses at the gene ends were 2 bases for V and 3 bases for J; bases not matched to a gene: 4. The germline V gene encodes CDR1 SGHTS and CDR2 YDEGEE. The CDR3 has 14 amino acids. CDR3 in amino acids: CASSFTGGFYEQYF. CDR3 DNA sequence: TGTGCCAGCAGCTTTACAGGGGGATTCTACGAGCAGTACTTC.

In its sample, this clone was seen once. The rearrangement uses TRBV7-9 and TRBJ1-5, with unresolved D. Germline values: CDR1 SEHNR, CDR2 FQNEAQ (reference sequence). The CDR3 is 15 residues long. V lost 5 bases to trimming and J lost 6 bases, with 17 bases between them. In DNA, the CDR3 is TGTGCCAGCAGCGGACCTATCGCAAAAGGTCAGCCCCAGCATTTT. It codes for CASSGPIAKGQPQHF.

The chain is built from TRBV7-2 and TRBJ2-4; D unresolved. Between the trimmed V and J ends, which lost 5 bases and 0 bases, there was a span of 8 bases. The CDR3 sequence is 14 residues long. Germline assignment: CDR1 SGHTA and CDR2 FQGNSA. The DNA for the CDR3 is TGTGCCAGCAGCCAAGAATTAGCCAAAAACATTCAGTACTTC. This gives the protein CASSQELAKNIQYF. The full variable domain, its missing parts supplied by reference TRBV7-2 and TRBJ2-4, is GAGVSQSPSNKVTEKGKDVELRCDPISGHTALYWYRQSLGQGLEFLIYFQGNSAPDKSGLPSDRFSAERTGGSVSTLTIQRTQQEDSAVYLCASSQELAKNIQYFGAGTRLSVL.

CDR3 amino acids: CASSIVQGDYGYTF. The CDR3 DNA follows: TGTGCCAGTAGTATAGTCCAAGGTGACTATGGCTACACCTTC. The rearrangement joins TRBV19 to TRBJ1-2; no reliable D call. Germline CDR1 reads LNHDA; CDR2 reads SQIVND (reference sequence). The CDR3 runs to 14 residues. V was cut by 1 base and J by 3 bases, with 9 bases left in between.

The chain recombines TRBV6-5 with TRBJ1-2; the D gene is possibly TRBD1 (5 bases). V lost 7 bases and J 8 bases, leaving 14 bases between the germline ends. CDR1 and CDR2 (germline): MNHEY, SVGAGI. This CDR3 spans 12 amino acids. DNA for the CDR3: TGTGCCAGCACCCCAGGGAGTCAAGGCTACACCTTC. Its protein is CASTPGSQGYTF.

V and J are TRBV5-1 and TRBJ2-2; 7 bases line up with TRBD2. V was clipped by 3 bases and J by 7 bases; unmatched bases: 12. The CDR3 loop spans 16 amino acids. Germline lookup yields CDR1 SGHRS and CDR2 YFSETQ. CDR3 residues: CASSSLGRESGGELFF. The DNA for the CDR3 is TGCGCCAGCAGCTCGCTTGGGCGGGAGTCTGGCGGGGAGCTGTTTTTT.

This clone was detected only once. J is TRBJ2-1 and V is TRBV30; D may match TRBD1 or TRBD2 (6 bases each). The V and J ends lost 0 bases and 12 bases respectively, with 12 bases between them. Germline values: CDR1 GTSNPN, CDR2 SVGIG (reference sequence). The CDR3 is made up of 12 amino acids. CDR3 sequence reads: CAWSVGGGPQFF. The CDR3 DNA follows: TGTGCCTGGAGTGTGGGGGGCGGCCCGCAGTTCTTC.

V usage is TRBV6-1 and J usage is TRBJ2-1, with TRBD2 identical over 16 bases. V lost 5 bases, J lost 10 bases, and 8 bases stayed unmatched. The V gene's germline CDR1 is MNHNS and CDR2 SASEGT. The CDR3 contains 16 residues. CDR3 sequence reads: CASSKEGLAGGEEQFF. The CDR3 DNA reads TGTGCCAGCAGTAAAGAGGGACTAGCGGGAGGGGAAGAGCAGTTCTTC.

The chain couples TRBV5-1 to TRBJ2-5; 15 nucleotides match TRBD2. CDR3 length: 18 residues. Germline CDR1 and CDR2: SGHRS and YFSETQ. Trimming removed 0 bases from V and 5 bases from J; junction bases left unmatched: 8. CDR3 nucleotide sequence: TGCGCCAGCAGCTTGGTCGGGACTAGCGGGAGGAGGGTTGAGACCCAGTACTTC. Its protein is CASSLVGTSGRRVETQYF.

This clone was seen only a few times. This chain uses TRBV19 with TRBJ1-2; D is unclear. Germline V CDR1 and CDR2: LNHDA, SQIVND (reference sequence). V was cut by 5 bases and J by 3 bases, with 13 bases left in between. The CDR3 length is 14 residues. The CDR3 nucleotides read TGTGCCAGTAGTCTAAGTCAGGAATACTATGGCTACACCTTC. Translation: CASSLSQEYYGYTF.

The chain recombines TRBV21-1 with TRBJ1-5. TRBV21-1 is designated a pseudogene. This CDR3 comprises 16 residues. The CDR3 nucleotides are TGTGCCAGCAGCAAAGCGAACGGGGAGGGCAATCAGCCCCAGCATTTT. Translating it yields CASSKANGEGNQPQHF.

The chain is built from TRBV5-5 and TRBJ1-4; no clear D gene. Germline V gives CDR1 SGHKS, CDR2 YYEKEE (reference sequence). This CDR3 region has 15 residues. V lost 4 bases, J lost 2 bases, and 12 bases lay in between. Written as DNA, the CDR3 is TGTGCCAGCAGCCTAGGACGGAACACTAATGAAAAACTGTTTTTT. Encoded protein: CASSLGRNTNEKLFF.

This clone was counted a single time. The genes are TRBV7-2 and TRBJ2-6; D remains unclear. Germline CDR1 SGHTA, CDR2 FQGNSA. The CDR3 consists of 16 residues. Trimming removed 1 base from V and 4 bases from J, with 11 bases in between. The CDR3 DNA is TGTGCCAGCAGCTTAGTTGCTGTGACCGGGGCCAACGTCCTGACTTTC. Translating gives CASSLVAVTGANVLTF.

Regarding this clone: Compared with germline, one end of the junction differs, possibly owing to a read error. This rearrangement joins TRBV5-1 to TRBJ2-7; D unresolved. CDR3 size: 15 residues. Germline CDR1 and CDR2: SGHRS and YFSETQ. CDR3 coding DNA: TGTGCCAGCAGCTTGGTGGTAGCCGGGCCCTACGAGCAGTACTTC. Amino acids: CASSLVVAGPYEQYF.

This clone was seen a handful of times. The J gene is TRBJ2-7, the V gene TRBV13; weak D call: TRBD1 (6 bases). The CDR3 has 13 residues. Germline V gene lookup returns CDR1 PRHDT and CDR2 FYEKMQ (reference sequence). Trimming stripped 5 bases from V and 6 bases from J, with 14 bases between. DNA of the CDR3: TGTGCCAGCAGCACTACGACAGGACGCGAGCAGTACTTC. Amino acid sequence: CASSTTTGREQYF.

The V gene is TRBV29-1, the J gene TRBJ2-3; the D gene is possibly TRBD2 (5 bases). V lost 8 bases and J 4 bases, leaving 16 bases between the germline ends. Germline V gives CDR1 SQVTM, CDR2 ANQGSEA. This CDR3 is built from 13 residues. The CDR3 bases are TGCAGCTCCACGAGCGGTTCGGCAGATACGCAGTATTTT. Protein product: CSSTSGSADTQYF.